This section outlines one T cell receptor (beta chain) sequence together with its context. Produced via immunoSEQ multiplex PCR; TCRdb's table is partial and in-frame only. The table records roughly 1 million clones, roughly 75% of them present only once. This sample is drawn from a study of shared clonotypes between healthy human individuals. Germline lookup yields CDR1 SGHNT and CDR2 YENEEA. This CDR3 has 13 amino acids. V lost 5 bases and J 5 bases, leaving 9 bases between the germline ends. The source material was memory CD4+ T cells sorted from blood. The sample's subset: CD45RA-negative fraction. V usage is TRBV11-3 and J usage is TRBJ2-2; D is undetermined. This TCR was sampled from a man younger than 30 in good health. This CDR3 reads CASSGSQTGELFF. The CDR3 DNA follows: TGTGCCAGCAGCGGTTCCCAGACCGGGGAGCTGTTTTTT.